Given below is one T cell receptor (beta chain) in context. CDR1 and CDR2 (germline): SNHLY, FYNNEI. The CDR3 is 14 amino acids. V dropped 7 bases and J dropped 4; count of bases not matched to a gene: 4. Reverse transcribed after extraction, RNA yielded cDNA as the sequencing template. TCRdb's table, derived via immunoSEQ multiplex PCR, lists solely in-frame clones and lacks some. The table has 90,000 or so clones, around 40% seen once; the top ten hold roughly 18%. This record belongs to a study of CD8+ T cells in alopecia areata. About the research overall: Treated patients were given 5 to 10 mg oral tofacitinib twice daily.

This sample's treatment: oral pan-JAK inhibitor, 5-10 mg twice daily. J is TRBJ1-2 and V is TRBV2, with TRBD1 identical over 12 bases. The clonotype comes from a human donor with alopecia areata. The source was CD8+ T cells sorted from blood, collected at week 24, from a patient treated with tofacitinib. The CDR3 reads CASTGTGGVYGYTF. In nucleotides, the CDR3 is TGTGCCAGCACTGGGACAGGGGGCGTCTATGGCTACACCTTC.